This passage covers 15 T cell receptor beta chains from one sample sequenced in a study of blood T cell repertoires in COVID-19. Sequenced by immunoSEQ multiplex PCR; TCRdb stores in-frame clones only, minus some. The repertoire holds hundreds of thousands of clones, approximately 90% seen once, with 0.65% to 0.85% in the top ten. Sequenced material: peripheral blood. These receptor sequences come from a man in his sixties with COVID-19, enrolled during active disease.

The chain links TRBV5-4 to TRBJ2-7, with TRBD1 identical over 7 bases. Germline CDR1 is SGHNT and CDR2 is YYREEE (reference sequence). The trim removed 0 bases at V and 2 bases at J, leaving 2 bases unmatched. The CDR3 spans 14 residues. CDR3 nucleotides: TGTGCCAGCAGCTTGGGGCAGGGGGCCTACGAGCAGTACTTC. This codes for CASSLGQGAYEQYF.

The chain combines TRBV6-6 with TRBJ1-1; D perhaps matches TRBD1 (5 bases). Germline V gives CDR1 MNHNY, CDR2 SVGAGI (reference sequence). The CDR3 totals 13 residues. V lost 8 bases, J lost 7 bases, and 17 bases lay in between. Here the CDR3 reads CASGPGGVGEAFF. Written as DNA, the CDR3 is TGTGCCAGCGGCCCCGGGGGGGTAGGTGAAGCTTTCTTT.

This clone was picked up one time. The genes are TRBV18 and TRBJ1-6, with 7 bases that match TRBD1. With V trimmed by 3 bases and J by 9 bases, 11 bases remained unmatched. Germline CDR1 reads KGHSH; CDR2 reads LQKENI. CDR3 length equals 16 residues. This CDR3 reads CASSPSMPGGGSPLHF. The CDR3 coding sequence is TGTGCCAGCTCACCTAGTATGCCAGGGGGAGGTTCACCCCTCCACTTT. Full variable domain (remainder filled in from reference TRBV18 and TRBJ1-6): NAGVMQNPRHLVRRRGQEARLRCSPMKGHSHVYWYRQLPEEGLKFMVYLQKENIIDESGMPKERFSAEFPKEGPSILRIQQVVRGDSAAYFCASSPSMPGGGSPLHFGNGTRLTVT.

In nucleotides, the CDR3 is TGTGCCAGTAGTATAGACAGGGGCAACGAGCAGTACTTC. Translated, it gives CASSIDRGNEQYF. The V call is TRBV19, the J call TRBJ2-7, with a tentative D call TRBD1 (6 bases). Trimming took 0 bases from V and 5 from J, leaving 8 bases between them. Germline lookup yields CDR1 LNHDA and CDR2 SQIVND (reference sequence). CDR3 length: 13 amino acids.

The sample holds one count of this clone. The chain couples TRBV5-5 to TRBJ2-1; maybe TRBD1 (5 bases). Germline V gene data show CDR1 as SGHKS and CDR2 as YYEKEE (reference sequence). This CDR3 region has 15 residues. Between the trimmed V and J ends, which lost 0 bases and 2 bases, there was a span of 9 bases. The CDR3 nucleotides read TGTGCCAGCAGCTTGGGGGCAGGGCCCTACAATGAGCAGTTCTTC. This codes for CASSLGAGPYNEQFF.

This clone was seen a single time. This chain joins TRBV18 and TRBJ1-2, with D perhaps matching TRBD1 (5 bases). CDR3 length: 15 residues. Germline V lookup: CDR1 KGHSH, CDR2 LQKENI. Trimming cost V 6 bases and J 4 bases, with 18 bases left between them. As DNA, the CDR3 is TGTGCCAGCTCCACATTAGGACATCTTACCTATGGCTACACCTTC. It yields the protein CASSTLGHLTYGYTF.

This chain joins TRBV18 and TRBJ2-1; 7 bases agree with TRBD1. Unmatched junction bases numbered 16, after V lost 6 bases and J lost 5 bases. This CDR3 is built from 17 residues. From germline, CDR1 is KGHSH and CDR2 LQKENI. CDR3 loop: CASSLTTGQNWDNEQFF. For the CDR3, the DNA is TGTGCCAGCTCGTTGACGACAGGGCAAAACTGGGACAATGAGCAGTTCTTC.

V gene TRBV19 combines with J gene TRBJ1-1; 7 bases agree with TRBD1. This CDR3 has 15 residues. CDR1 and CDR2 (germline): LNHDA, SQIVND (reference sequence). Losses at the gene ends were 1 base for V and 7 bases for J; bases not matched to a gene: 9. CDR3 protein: CASSIVPQGGREAFF. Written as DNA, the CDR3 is TGTGCCAGTAGTATAGTTCCCCAGGGGGGACGTGAAGCTTTCTTT. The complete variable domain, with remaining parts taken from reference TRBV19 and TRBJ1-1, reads DGGITQSPKYLFRKEGQNVTLSCEQNLNHDAMYWYRQDPGQGLRLIYYSQIVNDFQKGDIAEGYSVSREKKESFPLTVTSAQKNPTAFYLCASSIVPQGGREAFFGQGTRLTVV.

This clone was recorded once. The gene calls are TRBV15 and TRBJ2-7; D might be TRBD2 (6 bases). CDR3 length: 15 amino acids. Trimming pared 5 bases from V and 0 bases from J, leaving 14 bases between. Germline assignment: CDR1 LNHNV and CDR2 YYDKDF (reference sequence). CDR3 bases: TGTGCCACCAGCTTCGGAGGGGAAAGCTCCTACGAGCAGTACTTC. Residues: CATSFGGESSYEQYF.

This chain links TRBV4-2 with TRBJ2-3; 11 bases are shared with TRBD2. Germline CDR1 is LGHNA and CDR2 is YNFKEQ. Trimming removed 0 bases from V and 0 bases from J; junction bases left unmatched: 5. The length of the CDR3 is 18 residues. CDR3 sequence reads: CASSQEVSSGRSTDTQYF. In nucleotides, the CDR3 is TGTGCCAGCAGCCAAGAGGTATCTAGCGGGAGGAGCACAGATACGCAGTATTTT.

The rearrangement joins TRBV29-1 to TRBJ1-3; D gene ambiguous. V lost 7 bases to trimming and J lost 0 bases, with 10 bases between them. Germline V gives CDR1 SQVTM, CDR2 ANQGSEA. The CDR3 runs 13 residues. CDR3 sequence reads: CSAFGDSGNTIYF. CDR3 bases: TGCAGCGCTTTCGGGGACTCTGGAAACACCATATATTTT.

CDR3 sequence reads: CASTRPGFPYGYTF. DNA of the CDR3: TGTGCCAGTACTCGCCCAGGGTTTCCTTATGGCTACACCTTC. The chain links TRBV19 to TRBJ1-2, with a tentative D call TRBD1 (5 bases). Trimming shortened V by 7 bases and J by 5 bases, and 17 bases separated the two germline ends. The CDR3 is 14 residues long. Germline V CDR1 and CDR2: LNHDA, SQIVND (reference sequence).

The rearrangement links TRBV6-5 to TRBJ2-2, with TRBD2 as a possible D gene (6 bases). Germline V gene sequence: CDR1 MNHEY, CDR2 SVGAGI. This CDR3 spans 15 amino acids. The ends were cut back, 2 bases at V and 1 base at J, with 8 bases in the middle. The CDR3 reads CASSYVGGNTGELFF. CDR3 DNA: TGTGCCAGCAGTTACGTCGGGGGGAACACCGGGGAGCTGTTTTTT.

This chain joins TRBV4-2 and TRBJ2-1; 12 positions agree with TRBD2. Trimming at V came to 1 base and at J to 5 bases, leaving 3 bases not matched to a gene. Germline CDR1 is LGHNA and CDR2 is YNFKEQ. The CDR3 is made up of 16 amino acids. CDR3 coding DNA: TGTGCCAGCAGCCAAGCCCTAGCGGGGGGGAACAATGAGCAGTTCTTC. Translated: CASSQALAGGNNEQFF.

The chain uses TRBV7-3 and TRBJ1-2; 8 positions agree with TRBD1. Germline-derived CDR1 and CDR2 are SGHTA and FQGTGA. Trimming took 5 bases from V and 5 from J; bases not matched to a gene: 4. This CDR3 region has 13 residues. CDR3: CASSLGTGYGYTF. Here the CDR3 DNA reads TGTGCCAGCAGCCTAGGGACAGGATATGGCTACACCTTC.